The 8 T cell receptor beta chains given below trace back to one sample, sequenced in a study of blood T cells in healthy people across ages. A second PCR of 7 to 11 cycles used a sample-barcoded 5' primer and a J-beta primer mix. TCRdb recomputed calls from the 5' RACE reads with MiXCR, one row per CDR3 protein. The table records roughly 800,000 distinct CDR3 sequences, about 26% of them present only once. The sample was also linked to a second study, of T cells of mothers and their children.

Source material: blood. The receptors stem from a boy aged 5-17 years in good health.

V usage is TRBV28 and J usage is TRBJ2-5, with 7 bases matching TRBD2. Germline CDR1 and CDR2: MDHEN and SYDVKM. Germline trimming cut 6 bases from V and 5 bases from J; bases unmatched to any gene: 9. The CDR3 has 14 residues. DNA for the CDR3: TGTGCCAGCAGACCCACAGTGGGAGGGGAGACCCAGTACTTC. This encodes CASRPTVGGETQYF.

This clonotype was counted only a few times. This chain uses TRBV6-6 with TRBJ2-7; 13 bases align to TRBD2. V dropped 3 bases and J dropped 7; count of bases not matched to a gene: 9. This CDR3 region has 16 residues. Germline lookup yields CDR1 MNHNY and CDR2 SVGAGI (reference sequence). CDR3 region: CASSYSGTSGAAEQYF. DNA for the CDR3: TGTGCCAGCAGTTATTCCGGGACTAGCGGGGCTGCAGAGCAGTACTTC.

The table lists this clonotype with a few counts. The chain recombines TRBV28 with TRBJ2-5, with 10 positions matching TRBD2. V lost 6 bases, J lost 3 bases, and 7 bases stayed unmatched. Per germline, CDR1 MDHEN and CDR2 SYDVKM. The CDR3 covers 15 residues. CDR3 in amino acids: CASSERGGDKETQYF. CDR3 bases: TGTGCCAGCAGCGAGCGGGGGGGCGATAAAGAGACCCAGTACTTC.

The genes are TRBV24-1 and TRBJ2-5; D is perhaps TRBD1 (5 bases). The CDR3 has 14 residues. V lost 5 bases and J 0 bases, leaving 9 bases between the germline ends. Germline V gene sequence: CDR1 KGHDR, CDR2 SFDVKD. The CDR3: CATSGRTNQETQYF. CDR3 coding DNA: TGTGCCACCAGTGGCAGGACAAACCAAGAGACCCAGTACTTC.

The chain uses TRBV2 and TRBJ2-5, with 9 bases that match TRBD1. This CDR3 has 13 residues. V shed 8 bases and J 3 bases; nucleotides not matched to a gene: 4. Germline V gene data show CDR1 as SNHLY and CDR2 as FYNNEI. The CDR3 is CASAGTGKETQYF. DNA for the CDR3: TGTGCCAGCGCCGGGACAGGGAAAGAGACCCAGTACTTC.

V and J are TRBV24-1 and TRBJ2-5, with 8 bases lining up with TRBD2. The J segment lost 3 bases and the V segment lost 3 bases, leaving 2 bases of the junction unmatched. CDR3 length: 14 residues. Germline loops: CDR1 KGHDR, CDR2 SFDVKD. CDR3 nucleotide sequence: TGTGCCACCAGTGATCCGCGGGGGGAAGAGACCCAGTACTTC. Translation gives CATSDPRGEETQYF.

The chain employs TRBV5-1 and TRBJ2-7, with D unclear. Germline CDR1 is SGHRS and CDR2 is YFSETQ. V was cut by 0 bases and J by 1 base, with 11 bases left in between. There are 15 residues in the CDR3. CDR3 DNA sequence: TGCGCCAGCAGCTTGGCCGCGCTATCGTCCTACGAGCAGTACTTC. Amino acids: CASSLAALSSYEQYF.

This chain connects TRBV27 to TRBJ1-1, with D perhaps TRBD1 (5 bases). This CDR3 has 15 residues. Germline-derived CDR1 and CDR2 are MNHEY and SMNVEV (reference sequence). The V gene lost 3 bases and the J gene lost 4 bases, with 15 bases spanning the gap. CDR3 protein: CASSFSREIITEAFF. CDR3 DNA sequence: TGTGCCAGCAGTTTTTCCAGGGAGATAATCACTGAAGCTTTCTTT.